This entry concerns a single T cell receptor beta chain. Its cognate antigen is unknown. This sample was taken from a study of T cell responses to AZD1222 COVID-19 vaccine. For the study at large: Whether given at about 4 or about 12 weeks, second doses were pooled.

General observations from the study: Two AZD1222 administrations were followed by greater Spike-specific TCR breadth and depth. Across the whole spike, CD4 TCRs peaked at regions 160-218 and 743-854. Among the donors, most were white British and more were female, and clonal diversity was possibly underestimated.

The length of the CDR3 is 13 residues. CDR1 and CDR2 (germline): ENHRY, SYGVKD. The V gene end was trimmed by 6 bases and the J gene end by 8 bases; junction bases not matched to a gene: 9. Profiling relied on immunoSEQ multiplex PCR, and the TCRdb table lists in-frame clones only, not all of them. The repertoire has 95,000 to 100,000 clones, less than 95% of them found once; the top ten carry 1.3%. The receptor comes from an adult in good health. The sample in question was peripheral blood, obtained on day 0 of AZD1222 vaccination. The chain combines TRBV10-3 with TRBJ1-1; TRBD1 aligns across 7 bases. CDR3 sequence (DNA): TGTGCCATCAGGGGCGACAGGGCAGGCGAAGCTTTCTTT. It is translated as CAIRGDRAGEAFF.